A selection of T cell receptor beta chains follows, all from one sample in a study of cytomegalovirus exposure and HLA in healthy donors. Measured with immunoSEQ multiplex PCR; TCRdb has only the in-frame clones, and not every one. The sample has roughly 110,000 clones, roughly 68% seen once. The sample was PBMCs. The origin of the receptors is a woman aged 25 to 39 in good health and CMV-seronegative. CDR3s include the opening cysteine and the closing phenylalanine or tryptophan. Fields, in order: D gene, clone size, V gene, J gene, CDR3 DNA, CDR3 protein. The D gene is left open where the match is weak. Clone size appears in some rows only: once, few, many, or a class for an expanded clone.

d_gene: NA
abundance: NA
v_gene: TRBV7-8
j_gene: TRBJ2-1
CDR3nt: TGTGCCAGCAGCTTAGTCGGAGGGAGCTCCTACAATGAGCAGTTCTTC
CDR3aa: CASSLVGGSSYNEQFF

d_gene: NA
abundance: NA
v_gene: TRBV6-5
j_gene: TRBJ1-1
CDR3nt: TGTGCCACCAGTTCAGGAAACTCGAACACTGAAGCTTTCTTT
CDR3aa: CATSSGNSNTEAFF

d_gene: TRBD1
abundance: few
v_gene: TRBV15
j_gene: TRBJ2-7
CDR3nt: TGTGCCACCAGTCGGACGGGACAGAGCTACGAGCAGTACTTC
CDR3aa: CATSRTGQSYEQYF

d_gene: NA
abundance: few
v_gene: TRBV13
j_gene: TRBJ2-2
CDR3nt: TGTGCCAGCAGCTCCCTGGTAGAGGGAAGCGGGTCCACCGGGGAGCTGTTTTTT
CDR3aa: CASSSLVEGSGSTGELFF

d_gene: NA
abundance: NA
v_gene: TRBV7-8
j_gene: TRBJ2-3
CDR3nt: TGTGCCAGCAGCTTTGACAGGCCCAACCCCACAGATACGCAGTATTTT
CDR3aa: CASSFDRPNPTDTQYF

d_gene: TRBD1
abundance: few
v_gene: TRBV7-8
j_gene: TRBJ2-5
CDR3nt: TGTGCCAGCAGCTCATACGGACAGGGTTGGAAAGAGACCCAGTACTTC
CDR3aa: CASSSYGQGWKETQYF

d_gene: TRBD2
abundance: once
v_gene: TRBV7-9
j_gene: TRBJ2-1
CDR3nt: TGTGCCAGCAGCGTTCACGGGACTAGCGGGGTCGATGAGCAGTTCTTC
CDR3aa: CASSVHGTSGVDEQFF

d_gene: TRBD1
abundance: NA
v_gene: TRBV2
j_gene: TRBJ1-6
CDR3nt: TGTGCCAGCAGCTACGACAGGGGGAGGCCACCCCTCCACTTT
CDR3aa: CASSYDRGRPPLHF

d_gene: TRBD1
abundance: NA
v_gene: TRBV19
j_gene: TRBJ1-2
CDR3nt: TGTGCCAGTAGTCTGAGACAGGGCCGGACGGCCTTC
CDR3aa: CASSLRQGRTAF

d_gene: NA
abundance: few
v_gene: TRBV10-2
j_gene: TRBJ2-1
CDR3nt: TGCGCCAGCAGTGGAACTACTAATGAGCAGTTCTTC
CDR3aa: CASSGTTNEQFF

d_gene: TRBD1
abundance: NA
v_gene: TRBV27
j_gene: TRBJ1-1
CDR3nt: TGTGCCAGCAGTTTATCACAGGGGGTGCTGAACACTGAAGCTTTCTTT
CDR3aa: CASSLSQGVLNTEAFF

d_gene: NA
abundance: NA
v_gene: TRBV6-1
j_gene: TRBJ1-6
CDR3nt: TGTGCCAGCAGTGAGGGAGGAGGAACCAACTATAATTCACCCCTCCACTTT
CDR3aa: CASSEGGGTNYNSPLHF

d_gene: TRBD1
abundance: NA
v_gene: TRBV13
j_gene: TRBJ2-2
CDR3nt: TGTGCCAGCAGCTCACCGGGACAGGGGCCCCCCGGGGAGCTGTTTTTT
CDR3aa: CASSSPGQGPPGELFF

d_gene: NA
abundance: NA
v_gene: TRBV28
j_gene: TRBJ2-7
CDR3nt: TGTGCCAGCAGGGATACACAGGGTCCATCCTACGAGCAGTACTTC
CDR3aa: CASRDTQGPSYEQYF